This T cell receptor (beta chain) was sequenced for a study of blood T cell repertoires in COVID-19. Study details: The samples span acute and convalescent COVID-19 from the United States, Italy and Spain. The cDNA or gDNA used as material had been derived from T cells, B-cell-depleted T cells, or PBMCs.

CDR3 length: 16 residues. CDR1 is MDHEN and CDR2 is SYDVKM in the germline V gene. The J segment lost 3 bases and the V segment lost 5 bases, leaving 8 bases of the junction unmatched. Sequencing was performed with immunoSEQ multiplex PCR; in TCRdb, only in-frame clones are kept and a portion is missing. The sample lists roughly 290,000 clones; more than 85% were seen once. The sequenced material came from peripheral blood. The sequence derives from a man aged 30-40 years with acute or convalescent COVID-19. The chain recombines TRBV28 with TRBJ1-5; 9 positions agree with TRBD1. The CDR3 DNA reads TGTGCCAGCAGTGGAGAGGGACAGGGCCACAATCAGCCCCAGCATTTT. Protein: CASSGEGQGHNQPQHF.